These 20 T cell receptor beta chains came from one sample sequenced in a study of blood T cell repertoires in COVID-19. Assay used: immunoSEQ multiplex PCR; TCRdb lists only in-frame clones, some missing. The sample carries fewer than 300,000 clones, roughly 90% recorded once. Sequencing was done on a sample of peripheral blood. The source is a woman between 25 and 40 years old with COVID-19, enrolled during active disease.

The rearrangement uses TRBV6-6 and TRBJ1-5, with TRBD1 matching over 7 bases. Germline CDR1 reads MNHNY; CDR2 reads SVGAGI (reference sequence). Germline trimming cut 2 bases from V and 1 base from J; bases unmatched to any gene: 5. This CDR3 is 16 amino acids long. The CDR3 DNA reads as TGTGCCAGCAGTTACAGGCAGGGGGGAAGCAATCAGCCCCAGCATTTT. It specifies CASSYRQGGSNQPQHF.

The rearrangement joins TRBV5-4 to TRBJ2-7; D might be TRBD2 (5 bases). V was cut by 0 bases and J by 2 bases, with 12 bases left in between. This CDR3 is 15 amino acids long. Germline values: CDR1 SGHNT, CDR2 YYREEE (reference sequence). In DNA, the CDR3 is TGTGCCAGCAGCTTGGCTCCGGAGACTACCTACGAGCAGTACTTC. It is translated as CASSLAPETTYEQYF.

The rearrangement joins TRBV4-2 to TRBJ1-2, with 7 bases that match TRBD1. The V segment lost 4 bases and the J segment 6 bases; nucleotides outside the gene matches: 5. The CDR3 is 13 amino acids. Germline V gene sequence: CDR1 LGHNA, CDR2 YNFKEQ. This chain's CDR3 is CASSPDRVNGYTF. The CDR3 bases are TGTGCCAGCAGCCCCGACAGGGTGAATGGCTACACCTTC.

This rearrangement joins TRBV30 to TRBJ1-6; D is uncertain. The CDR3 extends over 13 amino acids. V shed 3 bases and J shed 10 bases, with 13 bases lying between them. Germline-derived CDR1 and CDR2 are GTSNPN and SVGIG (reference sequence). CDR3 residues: CAWSGGYGSPLHF. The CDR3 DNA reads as TGTGCCTGGAGCGGCGGCTATGGATCACCCCTCCACTTT.

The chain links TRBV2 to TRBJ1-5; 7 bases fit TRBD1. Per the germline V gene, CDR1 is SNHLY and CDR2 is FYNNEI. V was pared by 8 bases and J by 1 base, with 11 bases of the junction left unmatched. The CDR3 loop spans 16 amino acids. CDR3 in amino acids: CASSLGGDGSNQPQHF. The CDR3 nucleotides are TGTGCCAGCTCTCTAGGGGGCGACGGGAGCAATCAGCCCCAGCATTTT.

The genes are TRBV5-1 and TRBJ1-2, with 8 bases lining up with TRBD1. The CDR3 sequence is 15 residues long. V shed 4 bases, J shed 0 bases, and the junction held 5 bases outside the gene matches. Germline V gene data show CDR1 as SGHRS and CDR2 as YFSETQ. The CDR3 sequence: CASSQDRATNYGYTF. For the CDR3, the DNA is TGCGCCAGCAGCCAGGACAGGGCGACTAACTATGGCTACACCTTC.

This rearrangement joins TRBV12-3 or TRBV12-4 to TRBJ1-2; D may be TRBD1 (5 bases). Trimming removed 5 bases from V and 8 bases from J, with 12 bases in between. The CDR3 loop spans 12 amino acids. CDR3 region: CASSGDSWGYTF. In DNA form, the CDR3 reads TGTGCCAGCAGTGGGGACTCTTGGGGCTACACCTTC.

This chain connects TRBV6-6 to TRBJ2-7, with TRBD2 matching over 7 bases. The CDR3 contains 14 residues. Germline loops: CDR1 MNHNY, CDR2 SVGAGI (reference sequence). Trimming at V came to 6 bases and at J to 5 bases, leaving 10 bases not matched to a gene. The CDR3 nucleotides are TGTGCCAGCAGCTCTACGGGTCGGGAGGACGAGCAGTACTTC. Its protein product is CASSSTGREDEQYF.

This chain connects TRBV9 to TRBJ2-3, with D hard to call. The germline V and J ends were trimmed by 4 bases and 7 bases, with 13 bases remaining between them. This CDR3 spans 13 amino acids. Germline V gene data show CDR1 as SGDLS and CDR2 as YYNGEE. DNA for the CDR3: TGTGCCAGCAGCCGGAGTGGGTCTCATACGCAGTATTTT. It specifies CASSRSGSHTQYF.

The CDR3 here is CASKQGTSSYNEQFF. CDR3 in DNA: TGTGCCAGTAAACAGGGGACTTCCTCCTACAATGAGCAGTTCTTC. The V call is TRBV19, the J call TRBJ2-1; D might be TRBD1 (7 bases). Looked up from germline, CDR1 is LNHDA and CDR2 is SQIVND (reference sequence). The CDR3 covers 15 residues. V dropped 7 bases and J dropped 0 bases, with 13 bases sitting between them.

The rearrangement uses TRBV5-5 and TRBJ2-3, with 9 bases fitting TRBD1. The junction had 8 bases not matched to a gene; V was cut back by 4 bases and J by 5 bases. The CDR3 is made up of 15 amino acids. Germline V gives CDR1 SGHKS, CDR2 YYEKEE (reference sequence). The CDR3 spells CASSPGTGSEDTQYF. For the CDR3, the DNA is TGTGCCAGCAGCCCCGGGACAGGGTCGGAAGATACGCAGTATTTT.

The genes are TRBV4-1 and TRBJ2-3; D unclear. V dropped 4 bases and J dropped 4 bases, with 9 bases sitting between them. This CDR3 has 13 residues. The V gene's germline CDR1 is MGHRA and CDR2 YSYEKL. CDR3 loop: CASSPLVADTQYF. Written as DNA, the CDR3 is TGCGCCAGCAGCCCGCTAGTGGCAGATACGCAGTATTTT.

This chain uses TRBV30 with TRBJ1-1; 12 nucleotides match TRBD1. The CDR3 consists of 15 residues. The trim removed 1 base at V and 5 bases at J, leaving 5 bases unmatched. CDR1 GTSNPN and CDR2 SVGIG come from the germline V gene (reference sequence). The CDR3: CAWSAGQGASTEAFF. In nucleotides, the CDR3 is TGTGCCTGGAGTGCGGGACAGGGGGCTAGTACTGAAGCTTTCTTT.

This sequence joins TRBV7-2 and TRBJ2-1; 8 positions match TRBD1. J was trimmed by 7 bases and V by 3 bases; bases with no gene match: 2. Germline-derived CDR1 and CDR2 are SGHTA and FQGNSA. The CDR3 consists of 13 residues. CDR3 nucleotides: TGTGCCAGCAGCTTCTACAGGGGGAATGAGCAGTTCTTC. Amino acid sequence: CASSFYRGNEQFF.

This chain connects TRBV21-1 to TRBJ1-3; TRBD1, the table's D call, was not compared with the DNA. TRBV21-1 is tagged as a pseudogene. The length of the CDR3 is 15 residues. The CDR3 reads CASSNIRTGENTIYF. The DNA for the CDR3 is TGTGCCAGCAGCAATATACGGACAGGGGAGAACACCATATATTTT.

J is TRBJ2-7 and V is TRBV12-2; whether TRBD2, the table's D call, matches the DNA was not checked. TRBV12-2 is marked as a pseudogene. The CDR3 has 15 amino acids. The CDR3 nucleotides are TGTGCAAGTCGCTCCCCGAGGTGGTCTGCGTACGAGCAGTACTTC. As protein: CASRSPRWSAYEQYF.

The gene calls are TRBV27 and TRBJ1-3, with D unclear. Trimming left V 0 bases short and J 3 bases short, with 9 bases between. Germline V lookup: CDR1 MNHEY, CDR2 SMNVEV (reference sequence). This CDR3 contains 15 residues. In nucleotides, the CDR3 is TGTGCCAGCAGTTTATCGTCAGGTTTTGGAAACACCATATATTTT. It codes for CASSLSSGFGNTIYF.

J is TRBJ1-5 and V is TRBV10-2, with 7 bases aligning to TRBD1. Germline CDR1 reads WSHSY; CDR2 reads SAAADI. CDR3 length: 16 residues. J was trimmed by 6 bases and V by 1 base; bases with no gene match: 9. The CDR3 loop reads CASSEFFGGGGQPQHF. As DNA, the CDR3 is TGCGCCAGCAGTGAGTTCTTTGGAGGGGGCGGTCAGCCCCAGCATTTT.

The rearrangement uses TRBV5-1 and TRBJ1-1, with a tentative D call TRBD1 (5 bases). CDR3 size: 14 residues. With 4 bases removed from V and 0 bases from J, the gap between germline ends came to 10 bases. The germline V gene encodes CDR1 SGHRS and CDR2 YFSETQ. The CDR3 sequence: CASSADRVNTEAFF. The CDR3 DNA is TGCGCCAGCAGCGCAGACAGAGTGAACACTGAAGCTTTCTTT.

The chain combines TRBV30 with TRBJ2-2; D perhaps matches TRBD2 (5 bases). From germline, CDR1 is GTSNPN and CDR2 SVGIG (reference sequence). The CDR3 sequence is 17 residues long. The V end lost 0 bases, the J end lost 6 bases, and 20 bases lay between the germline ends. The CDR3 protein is CAWSVLEFRGYSGELFF. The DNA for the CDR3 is TGTGCCTGGAGTGTATTAGAGTTCCGGGGTTATTCCGGGGAGCTGTTTTTT.